These T cell receptor beta chains were read from a single sample in a study of CD8+CD57+ T cells in acquired aplastic anemia. TCRdb used MiXCR to reprocess the reads, holding one entry per CDR3 protein. Of roughly 160,000 distinct CDR3 sequences in the sample, 40% to 50% were seen once. The material sequenced was sorted CD4+, CD8+, or CD8+CD57+ T cells (not recorded which) from PBMCs. The receptors derive from a human donor with aplastic anemia. Both conserved end residues are part of each CDR3. A D gene is named only where the DNA matches it firmly. Rows give clone size only sometimes, using once, few, many, or a class for an expanded clone.

j_call v_call clone_size d_call cdr3_aa cdr3_nt
TRBJ2-5 TRBV9 once . CASSETGYQETQYF TGTGCCAGCAGCGAAACAGGGTACCAAGAGACCCAGTACTTC
TRBJ1-5 TRBV19 many . CASSILQGNQPQHF TGTGCCAGTAGTATACTACAAGGGAATCAGCCCCAGCATTTT
TRBJ2-2 TRBV9 many . CASSESQIAAGELFF TGTGCCAGCAGCGAATCTCAGATCGCGGCCGGGGAGCTGTTTTTT
TRBJ2-3 TRBV19 few . CASSIWGTDTQYF TGTGCCAGTAGTATTTGGGGGACAGATACGCAGTATTTT
TRBJ1-5 TRBV19 . TRBD1 CASSRQGQGGGQPQHF TGTGCCAGTAGCCGCCAAGGACAGGGGGGGGGTCAGCCCCAGCATTTT
TRBJ2-1 TRBV5-1 many . CASSLERQRAIGDEQFF TGCGCCAGCAGCTTGGAGCGGCAGCGGGCCATAGGGGATGAGCAGTTCTTC
TRBJ1-1 TRBV5-1 many . CASSLTGHPASAEAFF TGCGCCAGCAGCTTGACGGGACATCCAGCGTCCGCTGAAGCTTTCTTT
TRBJ1-1 TRBV5-1 . . CASSLDPGTKGEAFF TGCGCCAGCAGCTTGGATCCTGGGACGAAGGGGGAAGCTTTCTTT
TRBJ1-5 TRBV11-1 once . CASSHRRTSLCSNQPQHF TGTGCCAGCAGCCATAGGAGGACCTCACTGTGTAGCAATCAGCCCCAGCATTTT
TRBJ1-1 TRBV7-9 . . CASSQESGF TGTGCCAGCAGCCAAGAAAGCGGATTT
TRBJ1-2 TRBV28 . . CASEPAAQTNYGYTF TGTGCCAGCGAACCCGCGGCCCAAACCAACTATGGCTACACCTTC
TRBJ2-3 TRBV9 many TRBD2 CASSVASGRLDTQYF TGTGCCAGCAGCGTAGCCAGCGGGAGGTTAGATACGCAGTATTTT
TRBJ1-5 TRBV10-2 many . CASSGVGESQPQHF TGCGCCAGCAGTGGGGTCGGAGAATCTCAGCCCCAGCATTTT
TRBJ2-7 TRBV11-1 . . CASSLVGLRTNHSYEQYF TGTGCCAGCAGCTTAGTAGGCCTCAGGACGAACCACTCCTACGAGCAGTACTTC
TRBJ2-1 TRBV15 . . CATSRDLVGYNEQFF TGTGCCACCAGCAGAGATTTAGTCGGGTACAATGAGCAGTTCTTC
TRBJ1-1 TRBV11-2 . TRBD1 CASSFRQGDTEAFF TGTGCCAGCAGCTTCAGACAGGGGGATACTGAAGCTTTCTTT
TRBJ1-2 TRBV5-8 many TRBD1 CASRSSGTGNYGYTF TGTGCCAGCAGATCCTCCGGGACAGGGAACTATGGCTACACCTTC
TRBJ2-5 TRBV5-1 many . CASSMGLLETQYF TGCGCCAGCAGCATGGGACTCCTGGAGACCCAGTACTTC
TRBJ2-5 TRBV11-2 . TRBD2 CASSTGTSGYQETQYF TGTGCCAGCAGCACCGGGACTAGCGGTTACCAAGAGACCCAGTACTTC
TRBJ2-3 TRBV19 . TRBD2 CASSPQGLAGGTSTDTQYF TGTGCCAGTAGTCCACAGGGACTAGCGGGAGGGACTAGCACAGATACGCAGTATTTT
TRBJ1-1 TRBV9 . . CASSVESSTEAFF TGTGCCAGCAGCGTAGAGAGCAGTACTGAAGCTTTCTTT
TRBJ1-6 TRBV15 large . CATSRGTTGDSPLHF TGTGCCACCAGCAGAGGGACCACGGGAGATTCACCCCTCCACTTT
TRBJ2-5 TRBV12-3/TRBV12-4 many TRBD1 CASSSRQGRVPSAGETQYF TGTGCCAGCAGTTCAAGACAGGGGCGGGTGCCCTCTGCGGGAGAGACCCAGTACTTC
TRBJ1-1 TRBV29-1 many TRBD1 CSVPGQGNTEAFF TGCAGCGTTCCGGGACAGGGGAACACTGAAGCTTTCTTT
TRBJ1-1 TRBV5-4 . . CASSSRQENTEAFF TGTGCCAGCAGCTCAAGACAGGAGAACACTGAAGCTTTCTTT
TRBJ2-7 TRBV12-5 many TRBD1 CASLGTGGGPQYF TGTGCTAGTCTCGGGACAGGGGGCGGCCCCCAGTACTTC